This T cell receptor beta chain was observed in a study of neurological immune-mediated disorders. The germline V and J ends were trimmed by 5 bases and 5 bases, with 19 bases remaining between them. CDR1 SQVTM and CDR2 ANQGSEA come from the germline V gene. The CDR3 has 14 residues. Regarding the study as a whole: No CDR3 amino acid sequences recurred among expanded clones across subjects, suggesting private repertoires in all groups.

Healthy control participants comprised blood bank volunteers in Maryland, USA. Libraries used 2 million unsorted PBMCs kept frozen in RNAlater. The cDNA was produced through 5'RACE with 10-nucleotide random UMIs. TCRdb re-called the 5' RACE reads with MiXCR, one entry per CDR3 protein. The table has roughly 56,000 distinct CDR3 sequences, roughly an eighth seen once. This clonotype came up many times. Its antigen remains unknown. The chain carries TRBV29-1 and TRBJ2-7, with D tentatively TRBD2 (6 bases). The sequence came from a man in his 60s in good health. The sample comprised PBMCs. In DNA, the CDR3 is TGCAGCGTTCTTGGGGAGGCGTCGAGGAACGAGCAGTACTTC. The encoded protein is CSVLGEASRNEQYF.